This T cell receptor beta chain was captured by sequencing in a study of blood T cell repertoires in COVID-19. V was shortened by 7 bases and J by 6 bases, with 25 bases between the two germline ends. CDR1 is SGHTA and CDR2 is FQGNSA in the germline V gene. The CDR3 contains 16 residues. TCRdb's table, derived via immunoSEQ multiplex PCR, lists solely in-frame clones and lacks some. The sample carries just over 300,000 clones, approximately 85% recorded once. The chain combines TRBV7-2 with TRBJ2-7, with a weak D call TRBD2 (7 bases). This sequence was found in a man aged 30 to 39 who had recovered from COVID-19. The sequencing input was PBMCs or T cells enriched from blood (not recorded which). For the CDR3, the DNA is TGTGCCAGCACCTCGAGGGGGGGAGCCTTAAGCAGCGAGCAGTACTTC. It is translated as CASTSRGGALSSEQYF.